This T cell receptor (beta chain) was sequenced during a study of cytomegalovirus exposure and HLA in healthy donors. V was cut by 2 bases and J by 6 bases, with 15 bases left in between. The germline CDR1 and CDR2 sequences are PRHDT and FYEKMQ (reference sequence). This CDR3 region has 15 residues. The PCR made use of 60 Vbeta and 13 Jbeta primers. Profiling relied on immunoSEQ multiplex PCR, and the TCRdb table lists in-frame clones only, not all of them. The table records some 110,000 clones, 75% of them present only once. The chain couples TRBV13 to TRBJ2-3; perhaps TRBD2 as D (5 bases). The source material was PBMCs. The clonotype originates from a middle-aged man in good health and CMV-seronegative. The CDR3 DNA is TGTGCCAGCAGCTTATGGGGAGACCCCGTGGATACGCAGTATTTT. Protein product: CASSLWGDPVDTQYF. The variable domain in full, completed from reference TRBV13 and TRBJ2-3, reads AAGVIQSPRHLIKEKRETATLKCYPIPRHDTVYWYQQGPGQDPQFLISFYEKMQSDKGSIPDRFSAQQFSDYHSELNMSSLELGDSALYFCASSLWGDPVDTQYFGPGTRLTVL.